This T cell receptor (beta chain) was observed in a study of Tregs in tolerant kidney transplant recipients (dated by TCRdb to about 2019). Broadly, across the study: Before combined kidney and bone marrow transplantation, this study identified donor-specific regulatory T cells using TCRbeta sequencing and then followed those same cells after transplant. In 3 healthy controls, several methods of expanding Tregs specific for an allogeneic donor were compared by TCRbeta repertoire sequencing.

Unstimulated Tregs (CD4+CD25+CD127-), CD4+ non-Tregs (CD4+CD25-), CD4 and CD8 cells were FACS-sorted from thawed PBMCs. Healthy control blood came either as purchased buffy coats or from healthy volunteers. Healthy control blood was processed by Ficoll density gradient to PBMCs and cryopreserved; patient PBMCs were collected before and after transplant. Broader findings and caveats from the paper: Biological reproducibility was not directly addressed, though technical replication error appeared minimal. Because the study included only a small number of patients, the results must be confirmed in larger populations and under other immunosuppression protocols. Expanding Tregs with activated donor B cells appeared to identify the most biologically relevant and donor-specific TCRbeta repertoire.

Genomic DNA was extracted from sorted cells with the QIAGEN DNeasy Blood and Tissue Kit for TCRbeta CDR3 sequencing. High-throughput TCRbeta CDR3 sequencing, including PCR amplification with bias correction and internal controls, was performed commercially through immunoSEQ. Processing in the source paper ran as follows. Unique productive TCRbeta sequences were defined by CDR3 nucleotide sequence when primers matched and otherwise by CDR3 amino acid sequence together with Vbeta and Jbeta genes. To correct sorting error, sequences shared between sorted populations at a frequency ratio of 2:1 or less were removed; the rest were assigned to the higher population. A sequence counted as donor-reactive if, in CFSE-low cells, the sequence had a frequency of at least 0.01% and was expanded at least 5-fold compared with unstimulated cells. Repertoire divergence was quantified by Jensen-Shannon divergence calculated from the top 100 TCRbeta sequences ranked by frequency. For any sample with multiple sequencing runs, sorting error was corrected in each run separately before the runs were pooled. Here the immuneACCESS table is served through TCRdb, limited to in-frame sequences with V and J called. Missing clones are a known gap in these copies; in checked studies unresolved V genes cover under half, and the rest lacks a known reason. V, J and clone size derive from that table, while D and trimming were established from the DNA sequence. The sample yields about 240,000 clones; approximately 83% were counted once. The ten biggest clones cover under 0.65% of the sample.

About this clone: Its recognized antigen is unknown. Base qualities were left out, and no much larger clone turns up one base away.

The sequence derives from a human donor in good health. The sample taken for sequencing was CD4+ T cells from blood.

DNA sequence: TGTGCCAGCAGCCTAGGGGGGACCCTGGAGCAGTTCTTC. Translated, it reads CASSLGGTLEQFF. The chain is encoded by TRBV7-2 joined to TRBJ2-1; the D gene cannot be resolved beyond TRBD1 or TRBD2, each matching 6 bases. The CDR3 starts with the cysteine, ends with the phenylalanine, and has 13 residues. The DNA shown is the 39-base CDR3, in frame from base 1. A distance of 15 bases separates the germline ends of V and J, which lose 5 bases and 10 bases respectively. The germline V gene yields SGHTA for CDR1 and FQGNSA for CDR2.